The sequence of this T cell receptor beta chain was determined in a study of regulatory T cells in long-lasting Graves disease. Study-level results: With persistent disease, TRBV28, TRBJ1-2 and TRBJ2-5 were the favored segments.

Building the TCR beta libraries relied on iRepertoire HTBI primers, and CDR3 regions underwent Arm-PCR. TCRdb itself ran the multiplex PCR reads through MiXCR, one entry per CDR3 protein. Of roughly 500,000 distinct CDR3 sequences detected, approximately 13% appear once; the ten largest clones hold about 10%. This clonotype was picked up many times. Its antigen is unidentified. The time point: newly diagnosed GD, antithyroid drugs for less than 3 months. Preparation of the TCR library used RNA extracted from PBMCs. CDR1 is SQVTM and CDR2 is ANQGSEA in the germline V gene. The V end was cut by 4 bases, the J end by 2 bases, with 6 bases between. The CDR3 runs 12 residues. These same data were also listed under a study on T cells in Graves' hyperthyroidism and ophthalmopathy. Per that study: The patients, who ranged from 18 to 65 in age, presented with newly diagnosed hyperthyroidism lasting under 2 months. An initial round of RT-PCR targeting the TCR CDR3 relied on the HTBI primer set. Most thyroid clonotypes that were expanded above 0.001 also turned up in blood.

The V gene is TRBV29-1, the J gene TRBJ2-1; D call uncertain. Specimen: peripheral blood mononuclear cells (PBMCs), collected at new diagnosis, from a patient treated with antithyroid drugs. The receptor comes from a man aged 30 to 45 with Graves disease. CDR3 sequence (DNA): TGCAGCGTTGCCGGAACCTACAATGAGCAGTTCTTC. Translation gives CSVAGTYNEQFF.